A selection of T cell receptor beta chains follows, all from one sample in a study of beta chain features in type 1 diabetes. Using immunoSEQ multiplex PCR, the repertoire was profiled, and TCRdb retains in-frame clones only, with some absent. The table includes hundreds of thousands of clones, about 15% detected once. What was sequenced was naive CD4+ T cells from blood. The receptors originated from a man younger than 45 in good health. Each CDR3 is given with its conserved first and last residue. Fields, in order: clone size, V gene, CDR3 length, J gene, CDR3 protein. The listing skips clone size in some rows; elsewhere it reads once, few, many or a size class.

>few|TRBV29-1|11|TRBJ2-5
CSVVLQQTQYF
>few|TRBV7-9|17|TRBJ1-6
CASSHRQSSSYNSPLHF
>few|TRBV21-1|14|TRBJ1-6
CASLRGGGDSPLHF
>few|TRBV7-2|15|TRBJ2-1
CASSPDRGIWDEQFF
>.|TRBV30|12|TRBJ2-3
CAWSVSGDTQYF
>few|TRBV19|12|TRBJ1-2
CASSGTVYGYTF
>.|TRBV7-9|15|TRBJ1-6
CASSLGVDRSSPLHF
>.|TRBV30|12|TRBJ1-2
CAGSPGDYGYTF
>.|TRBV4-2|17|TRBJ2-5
CASSPLSGTSGKETQYF
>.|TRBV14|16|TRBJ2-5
CASSQWYSEIQETQYF
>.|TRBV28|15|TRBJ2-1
CASFGSGLPLGEQFF
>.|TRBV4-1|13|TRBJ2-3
CASSQDVEDTQYF
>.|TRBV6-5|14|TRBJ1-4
CASSRGQGNEKLFF
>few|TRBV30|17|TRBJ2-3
CAWSGLAGGQSTDTQYF
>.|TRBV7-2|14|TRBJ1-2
CASSNRRTNYGYTF
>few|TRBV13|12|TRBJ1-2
CASSRRMHGYTF
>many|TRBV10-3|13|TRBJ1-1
CAKRQAGNTEAFF
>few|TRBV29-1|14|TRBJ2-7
CSVLSGGQAYEQYF
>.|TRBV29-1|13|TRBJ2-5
CSVGLAGGETQYF
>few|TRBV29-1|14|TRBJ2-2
CSVRDRANTGELFF
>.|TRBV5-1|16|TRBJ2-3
CASSYELAVNTDTQYF
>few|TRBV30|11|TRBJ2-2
CAGHLGGELFF
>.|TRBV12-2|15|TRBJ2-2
CASRFGDRDTGELFF
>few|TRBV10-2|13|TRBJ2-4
CASSEGQGVIQYF